This T cell receptor (beta chain) stems from a study of T cells in pancreatic ductal adenocarcinoma. Points from the study as a whole: Blood clonality (roughly 0.07) did not differ significantly from tumor (about 0.12). Tumor samples had fewer productive templates and roughly 8-fold fewer unique clonotypes than blood. This surgical cohort overrepresents the minority presenting with early-stage disease.

In germline, CDR1 is SEHNR, CDR2 FQNEAQ (reference sequence). The length of the CDR3 is 15 residues. Trimming removed 5 bases from V and 4 bases from J; junction bases left unmatched: 11. Comments on this clone: Its cognate antigen is unknown.

Measured with immunoSEQ multiplex PCR; TCRdb has only the in-frame clones, and not every one. The profile covers approximately 2,500 clones, with 84% appearing a single time and about 6.7% taken by the ten largest. The selected patients with pancreatic ductal adenocarcinoma had surgery but no neoadjuvant therapy. The chain joins TRBV7-9 to TRBJ2-7, with 7 positions matching TRBD1. This TCR came from a human donor with pancreatic ductal adenocarcinoma. Sequenced input: pancreatic tumor tissue. The CDR3 DNA reads as TGTGCCAGCAGCAAGGGTACAGGGGATCCTTACGAGCAGTACTTC. Amino acids: CASSKGTGDPYEQYF. The variable domain in full, with the rest retrieved from reference TRBV7-9 and TRBJ2-7, is DTGVSQNPRHKITKRGQNVTFRCDPISEHNRLYWYRQTLGQGPEFLTYFQNEAQLEKSRLLSDRFSAERPKGSFSTLEIQRTEQGDSAMYLCASSKGTGDPYEQYFGPGTRLTVT.